This T cell receptor (beta chain) appears in the sequencing data of a study of molecular identifiers for immune sequencing clone quantification. General study points: Clones carrying above 20 RNA copies accounted for over 98% of effector molecules, under 1% in naive cells. Should identical TCR molecules share a barcode, the sizes of highly expanded clones could be underestimated.

In preparing bulk TCR libraries, previously described methods and listed TCR primers were used. TCRdb analysed the PCR reads with MiXCR anew, one entry per CDR3 protein. The sample contains about half a million distinct CDR3 sequences, about 20% of which appear only once. The ends were cut back, 3 bases at V and 2 bases at J, with 20 bases in the middle. Germline V gives CDR1 LNHNV, CDR2 YYDKDF (reference sequence). The CDR3 covers 18 residues. About this clonotype itself: The target antigen is unknown.

Researchers sorted naive CD8 T cells as cells that were CD8+CD4-CCR7+CD45RA+. The V and J genes are TRBV15 and TRBJ2-1; weak D call: TRBD2 (6 bases). This receptor was identified in a human donor in good health. Some libraries in this study had Jurkat cell RNA spiked in. Sample: naive CD8+ T cells from blood, with Jurkat cell RNA spiked in. Subset in this sample: FACS-sorted CD8+CD4-CCR7+CD45RA+ naive T cells. CDR3 coding DNA: TGTGCCACCAGCAGCAAGTACTCTAGCGACCCGCCCTACAATGAGCAGTTCTTC. This codes for CATSSKYSSDPPYNEQFF. The entire variable domain, with the rest obtained from reference TRBV15 and TRBJ2-1, is as follows: DAMVIQNPRYQVTQFGKPVTLSCSQTLNHNVMYWYQQKSSQAPKLLFHYYDKDFNNEADTPDNFQSRRPNTSFCFLDIRSPGLGDTAMYLCATSSKYSSDPPYNEQFFGPGTRLTVL.